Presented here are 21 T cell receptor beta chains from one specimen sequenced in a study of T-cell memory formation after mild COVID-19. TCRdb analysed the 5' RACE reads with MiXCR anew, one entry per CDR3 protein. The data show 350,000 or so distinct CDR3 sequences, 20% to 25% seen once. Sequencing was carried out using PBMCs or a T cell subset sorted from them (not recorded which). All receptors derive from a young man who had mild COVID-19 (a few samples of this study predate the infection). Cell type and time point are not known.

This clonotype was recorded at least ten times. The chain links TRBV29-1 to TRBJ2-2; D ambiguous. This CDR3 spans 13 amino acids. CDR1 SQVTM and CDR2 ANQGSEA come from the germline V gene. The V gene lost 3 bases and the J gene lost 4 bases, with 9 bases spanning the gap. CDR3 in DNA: TGCAGCGTTGATTATATAGGCACCGGGGAGCTGTTTTTT. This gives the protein CSVDYIGTGELFF.

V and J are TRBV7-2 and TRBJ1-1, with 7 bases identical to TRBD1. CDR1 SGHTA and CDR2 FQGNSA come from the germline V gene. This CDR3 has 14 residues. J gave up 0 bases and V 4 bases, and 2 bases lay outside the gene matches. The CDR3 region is CASSWGTVNTEAFF. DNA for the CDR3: TGTGCCAGCAGCTGGGGGACAGTGAACACTGAAGCTTTCTTT.

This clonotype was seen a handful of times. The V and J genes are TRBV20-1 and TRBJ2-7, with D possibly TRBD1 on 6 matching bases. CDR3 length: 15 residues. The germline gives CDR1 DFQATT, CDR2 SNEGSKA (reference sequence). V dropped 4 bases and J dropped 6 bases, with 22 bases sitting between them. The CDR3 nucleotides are TGCAGTGCTAAAGCCCAGGACAGCCAACGTCCCGAGCAGTACGTC. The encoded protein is CSAKAQDSQRPEQYV.

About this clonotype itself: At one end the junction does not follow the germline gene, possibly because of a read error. CDR3 bases: TGCTCCAGCAGCCAAGTTTCGGGGGTAAACACTGAAGCTTTCTTT. Its protein is CSSSQVSGVNTEAFF. This sequence joins TRBV4-1 and TRBJ1-1; D might be TRBD1 (5 bases). Per germline, CDR1 MGHRA and CDR2 YSYEKL. There are 15 residues in the CDR3.

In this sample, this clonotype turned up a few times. The CDR3: CSASAGGHTGELFF. CDR3 DNA: TGCAGTGCTTCGGCGGGGGGCCACACCGGGGAGCTGTTTTTT. This chain uses TRBV20-1 with TRBJ2-2; 8 bases match TRBD2. The length of the CDR3 is 14 residues. V lost 5 bases to trimming and J lost 3 bases; unmatched junction nucleotides: 5. Germline-derived CDR1 and CDR2 are DFQATT and SNEGSKA (reference sequence).

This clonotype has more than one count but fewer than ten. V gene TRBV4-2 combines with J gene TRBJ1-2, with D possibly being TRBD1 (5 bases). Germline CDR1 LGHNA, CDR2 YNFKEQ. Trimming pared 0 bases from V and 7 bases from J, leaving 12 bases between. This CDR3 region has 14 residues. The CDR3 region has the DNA TGTGCCAGCAGCCAAGATGCGGGGGTTTCTGGCTACACCTTC. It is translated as CASSQDAGVSGYTF.

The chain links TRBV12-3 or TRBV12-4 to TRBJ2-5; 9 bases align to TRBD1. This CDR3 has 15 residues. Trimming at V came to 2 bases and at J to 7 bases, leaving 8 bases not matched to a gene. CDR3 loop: CASSLNRGRLGTQYF. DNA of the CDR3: TGTGCCAGCAGTTTAAACAGGGGGCGGTTGGGGACCCAGTACTTC.

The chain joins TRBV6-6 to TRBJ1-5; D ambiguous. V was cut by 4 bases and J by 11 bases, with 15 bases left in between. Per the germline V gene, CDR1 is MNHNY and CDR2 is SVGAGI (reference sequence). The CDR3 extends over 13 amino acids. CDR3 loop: CASSSRAPGAQHF. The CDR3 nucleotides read TGTGCCAGCAGTTCGAGGGCTCCTGGGGCCCAGCATTTT.

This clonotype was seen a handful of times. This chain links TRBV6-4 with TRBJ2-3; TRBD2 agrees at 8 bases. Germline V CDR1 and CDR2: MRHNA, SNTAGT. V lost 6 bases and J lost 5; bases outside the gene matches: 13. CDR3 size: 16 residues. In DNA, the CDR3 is TGTGCCAGCAGCCGGGGCCTAAGCGGGGGCGAAGATACGCAGTATTTT. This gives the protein CASSRGLSGGEDTQYF.

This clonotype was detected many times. The CDR3 coding sequence is TGTGCCAGCAGTTTAGGTGGGACAGGGACAGGGGAGCAGTACTTC. This sequence encodes CASSLGGTGTGEQYF. The chain carries TRBV27 and TRBJ2-7; the match to TRBD1 covers 9 bases. The CDR3 length is 15 residues. With 2 bases clipped from V and 7 bases from J, the junction kept 9 bases outside the gene matches. CDR1 MNHEY and CDR2 SMNVEV come from the germline V gene (reference sequence).

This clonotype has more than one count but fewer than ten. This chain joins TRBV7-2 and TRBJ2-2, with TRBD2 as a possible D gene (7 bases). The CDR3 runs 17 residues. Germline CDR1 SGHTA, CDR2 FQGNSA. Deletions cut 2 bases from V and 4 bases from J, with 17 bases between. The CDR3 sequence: CASSLTRGGGGTGELFF. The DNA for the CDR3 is TGTGCCAGCAGCTTAACGAGAGGCGGGGGCGGCACCGGGGAGCTGTTTTTT.

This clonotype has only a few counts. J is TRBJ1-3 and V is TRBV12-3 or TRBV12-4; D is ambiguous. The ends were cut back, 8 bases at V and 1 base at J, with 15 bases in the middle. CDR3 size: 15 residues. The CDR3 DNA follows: TGTGCCAGCCGCGACCGATCGCGGTCTGGAAACACCATATATTTT. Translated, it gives CASRDRSRSGNTIYF.

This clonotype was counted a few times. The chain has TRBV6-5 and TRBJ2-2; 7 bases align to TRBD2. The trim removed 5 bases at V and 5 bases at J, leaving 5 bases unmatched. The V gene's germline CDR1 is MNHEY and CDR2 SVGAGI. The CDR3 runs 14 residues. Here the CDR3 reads CASSPGLVTGELFF. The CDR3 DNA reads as TGTGCCAGCAGTCCCGGACTAGTGACCGGGGAGCTGTTTTTT.

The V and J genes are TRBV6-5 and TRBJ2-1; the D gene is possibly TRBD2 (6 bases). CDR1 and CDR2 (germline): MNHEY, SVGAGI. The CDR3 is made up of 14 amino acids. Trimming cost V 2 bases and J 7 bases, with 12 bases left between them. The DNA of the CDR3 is TGTGCCAGCAGTTACGGCGGGGCAGGTAATGAGCAGTTCTTC. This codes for CASSYGGAGNEQFF.

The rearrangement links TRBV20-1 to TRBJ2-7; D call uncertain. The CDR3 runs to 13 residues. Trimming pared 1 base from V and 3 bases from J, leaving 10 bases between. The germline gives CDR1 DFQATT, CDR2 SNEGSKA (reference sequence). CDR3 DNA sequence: TGCAGTGCTAGAGCCCAGAGTGTCTACGAGCAGTACGTC. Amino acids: CSARAQSVYEQYV.

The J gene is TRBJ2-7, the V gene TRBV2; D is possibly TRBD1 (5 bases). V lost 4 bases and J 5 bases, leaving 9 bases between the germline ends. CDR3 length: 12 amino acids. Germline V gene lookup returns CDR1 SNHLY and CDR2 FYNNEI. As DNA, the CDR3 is TGTGCCAGCAGTGGGACATCCCACGAGCAGTACTTC. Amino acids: CASSGTSHEQYF.

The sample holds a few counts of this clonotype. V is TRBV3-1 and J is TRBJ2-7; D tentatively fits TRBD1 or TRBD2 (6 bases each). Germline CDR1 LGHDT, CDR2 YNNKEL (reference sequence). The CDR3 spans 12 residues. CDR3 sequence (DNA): TGTGCCAGCAGCCAAGTTGGGGGGCCGGTTATCGTC. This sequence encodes CASSQVGGPVIV.

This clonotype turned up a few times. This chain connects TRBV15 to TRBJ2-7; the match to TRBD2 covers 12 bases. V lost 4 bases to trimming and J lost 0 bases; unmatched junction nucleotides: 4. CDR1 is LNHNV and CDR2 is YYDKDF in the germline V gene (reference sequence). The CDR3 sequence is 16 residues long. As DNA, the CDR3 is TGTGCCACCAGCAAGGCTAGCGGGGGGGCCTCCTACGAGCAGTACTTC. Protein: CATSKASGGASYEQYF. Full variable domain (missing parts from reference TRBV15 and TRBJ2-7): DAMVIQNPRYQVTQFGKPVTLSCSQTLNHNVMYWYQQKSSQAPKLLFHYYDKDFNNEADTPDNFQSRRPNTSFCFLDIRSPGLGDTAMYLCATSKASGGASYEQYFGPGTRLTVT.

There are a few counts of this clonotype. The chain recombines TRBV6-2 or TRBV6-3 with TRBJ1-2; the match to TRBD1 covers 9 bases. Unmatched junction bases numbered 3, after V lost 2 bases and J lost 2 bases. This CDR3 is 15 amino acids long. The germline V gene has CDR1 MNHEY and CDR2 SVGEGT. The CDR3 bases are TGTGCCAGCAGTTACGGGACAGGGAGCAACTATGGCTACACCTTC. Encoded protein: CASSYGTGSNYGYTF.

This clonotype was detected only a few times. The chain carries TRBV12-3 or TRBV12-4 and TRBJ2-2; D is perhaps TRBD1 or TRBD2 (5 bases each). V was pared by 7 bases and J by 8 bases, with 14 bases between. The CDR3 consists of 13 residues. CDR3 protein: CASTLGRLGELFF. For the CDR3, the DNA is TGTGCCAGCACCCTGGGACGTCTGGGGGAGCTGTTTTTT.

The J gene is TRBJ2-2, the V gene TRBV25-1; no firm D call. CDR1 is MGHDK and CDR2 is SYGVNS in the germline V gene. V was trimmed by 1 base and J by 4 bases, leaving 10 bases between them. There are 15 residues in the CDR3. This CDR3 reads CASSEWPLRTGELFF. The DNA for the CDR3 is TGTGCCAGCAGTGAATGGCCTTTACGCACCGGGGAGCTGTTTTTT.